These T cell receptor beta chains were read from a single sample in a study of T-cell reconstitution after alpha-beta-depleted transplantation in children. TCRdb processed the PCR reads anew with MiXCR; each CDR3 protein has one entry. In the table there are about 500,000 distinct CDR3 sequences, roughly an eighth of which are singletons. Source: PBMCs, mostly from graft donor cells, taken 180 days after TCRalphabeta/CD19-depleted stem cell transplant. Receptors originate from a female patient younger than 10 who had a stem cell transplant for aplastic anemia, so the T cells may come from the graft donor. Each CDR3 is given with its conserved first and last residue. The D gene is left open where the match is weak. Clone size is given for some rows only: seen once, a few or many times, or a class if the clone is expanded.

D gene,J gene,clone size,V gene,CDR3 length,CDR3 DNA,CDR3 protein
TRBD1,TRBJ1-4,NA,TRBV6-1,16,TGTGCCAGCACCCCGGGGCAGGGGGCGACTAATGAAAAACTGTTTTTT,CASTPGQGATNEKLFF
NA,TRBJ2-1,few,TRBV3-1,15,TGTGCCAGCAGCCCTCAAACGGGTTACTACAATGAGCAGTTCTTC,CASSPQTGYYNEQFF
TRBD2,TRBJ2-7,few,TRBV7-2,16,TGTGCCAGCAGCTTCGTTACCCGGACTAGGGCCTACGAGCAGTACTTC,CASSFVTRTRAYEQYF
TRBD1,TRBJ2-2,few,TRBV12-3/TRBV12-4,13,TGTGCCAGCCTTAGGGACAGGGCCGGGGAGCTGTTTTTT,CASLRDRAGELFF
TRBD1,TRBJ1-5,few,TRBV7-2,15,TGTGCCAGCAGCCCGCAGACAGGGGGCCGTCAGCCCCAGCATTTT,CASSPQTGGRQPQHF
NA,TRBJ2-7,NA,TRBV28,13,TGTGCCAGCAGTTTACCTCGGGACTACGAGCAGTACTTC,CASSLPRDYEQYF
NA,TRBJ2-3,NA,TRBV11-1,12,TGTGCCAGCAGGGGCTGGACAGATACGAAGTATTTT,CASRGWTDTKYF
TRBD1,TRBJ2-1,few,TRBV6-1,13,TGTGCCAGCAGTCAAGACAGGGTTCATGAGCAGTTCTTC,CASSQDRVHEQFF
TRBD2,TRBJ2-3,many,TRBV29-1,14,TGCAGCGGCCTAACTAGCGGTGGCACAGATACGCAGTATTTT,CSGLTSGGTDTQYF
TRBD2,TRBJ2-1,NA,TRBV20-1,12,TGCAGTTCTAGCGGGAGTTCCTATGAGCAGTTCTTC,CSSSGSSYEQFF
NA,TRBJ2-5,NA,TRBV6-5,14,TGTGCCAGCAGTTACTCGACCAACCAAGAGACCCAGTACTTC,CASSYSTNQETQYF
TRBD2,TRBJ2-1,many,TRBV20-1,16,TGCAGTGCTAGAGAGACTAGCGGGGGCCCGTACAATGAGCAGTTCTTC,CSARETSGGPYNEQFF
NA,TRBJ1-1,NA,TRBV11-1,14,TGTGCCAGCAGCTTATACGGACCTCGAAGGGGAGCTTTCTTT,CASSLYGPRRGAFF
NA,TRBJ1-2,NA,TRBV29-1,15,TGCAGCGTTGAAGGTGCAGGGAATTTTGGCTATGGCTACACCTTC,CSVEGAGNFGYGYTF
NA,TRBJ1-1,NA,TRBV4-3,16,TGCGCCAGCAGCCAAGAGTGGACGGGGGCGATCGGTGAAGCTTTCTTT,CASSQEWTGAIGEAFF
TRBD2,TRBJ2-1,few,TRBV5-4,16,TGTGCCAGCAGCTTGGTATCTCTAGCGGGGATTAATGAGCAGTTCTTC,CASSLVSLAGINEQFF
TRBD1,TRBJ2-3,NA,TRBV29-1,16,TGCAGCGTTGAAACTGCATCAAGACAGGGGGCAGATACGCAGTATTTT,CSVETASRQGADTQYF
TRBD2,TRBJ2-2,NA,TRBV14,15,TGTGCCAGCAGCCAGCTAGCGGTGAACACCGGGGAGCTGTTTTTT,CASSQLAVNTGELFF
NA,TRBJ2-3,many,TRBV6-1,14,TGTGCCAGCAGTGCGCTAGGTAACACAGATACGCAGTATTTT,CASSALGNTDTQYF
TRBD2,TRBJ2-1,NA,TRBV9,16,TGTGCCAGCAGCGGTCCCGGGACTAGCGCCAACAATGAGCAGTTCTTC,CASSGPGTSANNEQFF
TRBD2,TRBJ2-7,many,TRBV5-8,15,TGTGCCAGCAGCACCGCTAGCGGGATGGGGTACGAGCAGTACTTC,CASSTASGMGYEQYF
NA,TRBJ1-2,many,TRBV7-9,14,TGTGCCAGCAGCCTGGGGCACGGAGACTATGGCTACACCTTC,CASSLGHGDYGYTF
TRBD1,TRBJ1-3,few,TRBV5-6,19,TGTGCCAGCAGCCCTACCTTGAGATCGACAGGGGTCGGCGGAAACACCATATATTTT,CASSPTLRSTGVGGNTIYF
NA,TRBJ1-1,many,TRBV15,17,TGTGCCACCAGCAGAGACCACGCCCGGGGGGCAGCCACTGAAGCTTTCTTT,CATSRDHARGAATEAFF
NA,TRBJ2-1,NA,TRBV27,14,TGTGCCAGCAGTCGGCTAGCCCAGTACAATGAGCAGTTCTTC,CASSRLAQYNEQFF
NA,TRBJ2-2,many,TRBV28,13,TGTGCCAGCAGTTTCTCCCTCACCGGGGAGCTGTTTTTT,CASSFSLTGELFF
TRBD1,TRBJ1-2,NA,TRBV11-2,14,TGTGCCCGCAGCCCCCAGGGGGTGCTATATGGCTACACCTTC,CARSPQGVLYGYTF
NA,TRBJ2-7,NA,TRBV29-1,11,TGCAGCGTTGGTCTTACTCCCGAGCAGTACTTC,CSVGLTPEQYF
TRBD1,TRBJ2-4,few,TRBV12-3/TRBV12-4,16,TGTGCCAGCGGGGACAGGGGGATTCAGTCCAAAAACATTCAGTACTTC,CASGDRGIQSKNIQYF
TRBD2,TRBJ2-1,NA,TRBV7-6,17,TGTGCCAGCAGCTTAGCGCTGCGGGAGAGCTCCTACAATGAGCAGTTCTTC,CASSLALRESSYNEQFF
NA,TRBJ2-5,few,TRBV7-7,14,TGTGCCAGCAGCTCCGTGCGCAGGGATGAGACCCAGTACTTC,CASSSVRRDETQYF
NA,TRBJ2-6,few,TRBV20-1,16,TGCAGTGCTAGAGATCAGAGGGGTGCTGGGGCCAACGTCCTGACTTTC,CSARDQRGAGANVLTF
TRBD2,TRBJ2-1,NA,TRBV28,17,TGTGCCAGCAGTTTGCTAGCGGGAGGGCCGGCCTACAATGAGCAGTTCTTC,CASSLLAGGPAYNEQFF
TRBD2,TRBJ2-3,NA,TRBV25-1,17,TGTGCCAGCAGTGAACCCCGGAGAGCGGGAACTCCAGATACGCAGTATTTT,CASSEPRRAGTPDTQYF
TRBD2,TRBJ2-3,NA,TRBV18,18,TGTGCCAGCTCAGAACACCGGACTAGCGGGACGAGGGTAGATACGCAGTATTTT,CASSEHRTSGTRVDTQYF
TRBD1,TRBJ1-5,NA,TRBV28,17,TGTGCCAGCAGTCTACCCGGGACAGCCTCGCGGCATCAGCCCCAGCATTTT,CASSLPGTASRHQPQHF
TRBD1,TRBJ2-1,few,TRBV29-1,14,TGCAGCGTTGAAGACAGGGGGCGATACAATGAGCAGTTCTTC,CSVEDRGRYNEQFF
TRBD2,TRBJ2-3,few,TRBV7-6,15,TGTGCCAGCACCCGGACTAGAGGGGGCACAGATACGCAGTATTTT,CASTRTRGGTDTQYF
TRBD2,TRBJ2-3,few,TRBV24-1,15,TGTGCCACCAGCATAGCGGGAGGGAGCACAGATACGCAGTATTTT,CATSIAGGSTDTQYF
NA,TRBJ2-3,few,TRBV5-1,14,TGCGCCAGCAGCGTCGGAGGCTCGGGGGATACGCAGTATTTT,CASSVGGSGDTQYF
TRBD1,TRBJ2-3,NA,TRBV28,15,TGTGCCAGCAGTCCGAAGGGACAGGGTCGCGATACGCAGTATTTT,CASSPKGQGRDTQYF
TRBD1,TRBJ2-7,few,TRBV7-2,17,TGTGCCAGCAGCCCGACAGGGGGCTCGCCTATTTCCTACGAGCAGTACTTC,CASSPTGGSPISYEQYF